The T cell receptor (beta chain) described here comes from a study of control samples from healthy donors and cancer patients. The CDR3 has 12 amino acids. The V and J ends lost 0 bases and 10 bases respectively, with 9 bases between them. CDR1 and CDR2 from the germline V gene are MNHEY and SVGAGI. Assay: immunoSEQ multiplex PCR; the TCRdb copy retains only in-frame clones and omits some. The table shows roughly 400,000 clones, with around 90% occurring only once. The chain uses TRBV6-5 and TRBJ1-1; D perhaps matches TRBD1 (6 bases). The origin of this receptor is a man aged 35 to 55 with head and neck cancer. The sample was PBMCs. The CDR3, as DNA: TGTGCCAGCAGTTACTCGGGGGGCTCAGCTTTCTTT. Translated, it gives CASSYSGGSAFF.